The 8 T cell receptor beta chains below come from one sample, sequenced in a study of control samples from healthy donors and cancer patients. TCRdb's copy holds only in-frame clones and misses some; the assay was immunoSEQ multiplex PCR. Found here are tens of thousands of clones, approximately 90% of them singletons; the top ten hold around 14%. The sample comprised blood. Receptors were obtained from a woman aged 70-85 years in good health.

CDR3 sequence: CASSSGLNYGYTF. The CDR3 bases are TGTGCCAGCAGCTCCGGCCTAAACTATGGCTACACCTTC. The chain carries TRBV11-2 and TRBJ1-2; D uncertain. The V end was cut by 4 bases, the J end by 2 bases, with 8 bases between. The CDR3 has 13 residues. Germline assignment: CDR1 SGHAT and CDR2 FQNNGV.

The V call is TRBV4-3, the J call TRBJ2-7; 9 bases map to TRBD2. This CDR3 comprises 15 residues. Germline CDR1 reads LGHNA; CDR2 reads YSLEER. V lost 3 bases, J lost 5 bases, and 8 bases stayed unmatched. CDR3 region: CASSHSLAGVDEQYF. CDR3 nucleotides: TGCGCCAGCAGCCATTCCTTAGCGGGAGTCGACGAGCAGTACTTC.

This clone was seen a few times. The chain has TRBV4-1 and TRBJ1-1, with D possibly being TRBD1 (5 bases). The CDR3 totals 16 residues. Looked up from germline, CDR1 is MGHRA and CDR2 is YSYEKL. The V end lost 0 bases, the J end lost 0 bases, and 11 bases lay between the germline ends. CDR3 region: CASSQDTGRLNTEAFF. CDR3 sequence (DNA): TGCGCCAGCAGCCAAGATACGGGACGGTTGAACACTGAAGCTTTCTTT.

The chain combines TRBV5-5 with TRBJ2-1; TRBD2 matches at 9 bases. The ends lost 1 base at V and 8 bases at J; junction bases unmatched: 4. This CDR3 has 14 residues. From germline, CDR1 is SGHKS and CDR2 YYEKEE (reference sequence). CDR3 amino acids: CASSLSSGVDEQFF. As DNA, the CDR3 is TGTGCCAGCAGCTTGTCTAGCGGGGTCGATGAGCAGTTCTTC.

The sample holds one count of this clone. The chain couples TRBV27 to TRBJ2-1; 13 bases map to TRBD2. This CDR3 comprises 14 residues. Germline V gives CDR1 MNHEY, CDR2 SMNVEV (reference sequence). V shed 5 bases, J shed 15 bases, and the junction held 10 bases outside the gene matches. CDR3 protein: CASSPRGTSGERFF. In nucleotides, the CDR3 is TGTGCCAGCAGTCCCCGAGGGACTAGCGGGGAGAGGTTCTTC.

The CDR3 sequence is CASSLFGTEAFF. Here the CDR3 DNA reads TGTGCCAGCAGTTTGTTCGGCACTGAAGCTTTCTTT. The rearrangement uses TRBV12-3 or TRBV12-4 and TRBJ1-1, with D unclear. This CDR3 comprises 12 residues. V was cut by 3 bases and J by 4 bases, with 6 bases left in between.

The CDR3 region is CASSSPGTDTQYF. CDR3 in DNA: TGCGCCAGCAGCTCCCCAGGCACAGATACGCAGTATTTT. The V and J genes are TRBV5-1 and TRBJ2-3; D call uncertain. From germline, CDR1 is SGHRS and CDR2 YFSETQ. This CDR3 contains 13 residues. Trimming left V 3 bases short and J 1 base short, with 6 bases between.

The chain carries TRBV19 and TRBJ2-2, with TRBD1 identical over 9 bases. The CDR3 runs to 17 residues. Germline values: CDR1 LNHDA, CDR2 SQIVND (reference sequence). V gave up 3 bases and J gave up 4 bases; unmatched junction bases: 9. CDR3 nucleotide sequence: TGTGCCAGTAGTATTTTGGGACAGGGTTTGAGCACCGGGGAGCTGTTTTTT. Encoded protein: CASSILGQGLSTGELFF.